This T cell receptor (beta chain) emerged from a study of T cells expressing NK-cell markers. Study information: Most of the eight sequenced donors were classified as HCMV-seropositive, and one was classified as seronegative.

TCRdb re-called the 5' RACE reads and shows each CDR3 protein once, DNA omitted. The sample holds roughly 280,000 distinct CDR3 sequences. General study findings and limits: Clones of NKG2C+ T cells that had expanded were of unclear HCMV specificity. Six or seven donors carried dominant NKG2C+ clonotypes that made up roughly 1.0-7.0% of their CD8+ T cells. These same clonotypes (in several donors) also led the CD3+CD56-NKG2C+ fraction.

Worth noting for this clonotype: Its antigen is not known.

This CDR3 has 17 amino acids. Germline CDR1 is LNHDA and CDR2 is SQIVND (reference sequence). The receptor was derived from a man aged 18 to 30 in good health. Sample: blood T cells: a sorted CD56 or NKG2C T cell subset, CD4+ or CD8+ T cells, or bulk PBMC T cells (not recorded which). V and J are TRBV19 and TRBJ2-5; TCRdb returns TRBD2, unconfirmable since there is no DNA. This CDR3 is CASSRGGLAGVGETQYF. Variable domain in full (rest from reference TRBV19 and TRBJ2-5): DGGITQSPKYLFRKEGQNVTLSCEQNLNHDAMYWYRQDPGQGLRLIYYSQIVNDFQKGDIAEGYSVSREKKESFPLTVTSAQKNPTAFYLCASSRGGLAGVGETQYFGPGTRLLVL.